This T cell receptor (beta chain) comes out of a study of T cell responses to AZD1222 COVID-19 vaccine. The CDR3 is 14 residues long. The V gene end was trimmed by 5 bases and the J gene end by 5 bases; junction bases not matched to a gene: 6. Per germline, CDR1 SGHRS and CDR2 YFSETQ. Sequencing used immunoSEQ multiplex PCR; TCRdb keeps in-frame clones, though not all of them. The table shows roughly 120,000 clones, with roughly 89% occurring only once. This sequence was found in an adult who received the AZD1222 COVID-19 vaccine. The V and J genes are TRBV5-1 and TRBJ2-5; 10 bases are a match to TRBD1. The sample in question was peripheral blood, obtained 28 days after the second AZD1222 dose. The CDR3 here is CASRWTGGIETQYF. CDR3 bases: TGCGCCAGCAGGTGGACAGGGGGTATCGAGACCCAGTACTTC.